The clone carrying this TCR beta chain occurred many times. One entry per CDR3 protein results from TCRdb running MiXCR on the 5' RACE reads. Of over 100,000 distinct CDR3 sequences listed, over 6.5% are singletons. The ends lost 5 bases at V and 4 bases at J; junction bases unmatched: 16. Germline assignment: CDR1 SGHTA and CDR2 FQGNSA. CDR3 length equals 17 residues. The data are from a study of CD8 T cells in ankylosing spondylitis. This receptor was taken from a male donor with ankylosing spondylitis or in good health (not recorded which). The rearrangement links TRBV7-2 to TRBJ2-5; TRBD2 aligns across 7 bases. Sequences were obtained from blood, either unsorted or a sorted T cell fraction (not recorded which). CDR3 in amino acids: CASSPLVSAGVRETQYF. Here the CDR3 DNA reads TGTGCCAGCAGCCCTCTTGTATCGGCGGGAGTTCGAGAGACCCAGTACTTC.